The sequence of this T cell receptor beta chain was determined in a study of human T cells and chemical hapten exposure. Time point given: patch test 1, 2 weeks after DPC sensitization. The treatment: therapeutic diphenylcyclopropenone sensitization with weekly scalp DPC. From the RACE reads, TCRdb called clonotypes with MiXCR, one entry per CDR3 protein. Of under 130,000 distinct CDR3 sequences listed, 8% to 13% are singletons. CDR3 size: 17 residues. The junction had 6 bases not matched to a gene; V was cut back by 0 bases and J by 4 bases. Germline-derived CDR1 and CDR2 are KGHSH and LQKENI. The chain carries TRBV18 and TRBJ2-2; 9 bases are shared with TRBD2. Sequences were derived from whole blood, sampled in connection with sensitization to the hapten diphenylcyclopropenone (DPC). The TCR sequence derives from a woman aged 35 to 49 with alopecia areata. Some clones in this sample may be carry-over from other donors' samples. The CDR3 reads CASSPPARGGSTGELFF. The CDR3, as DNA: TGTGCCAGCTCACCACCGGCGCGGGGGGGCTCCACCGGGGAGCTGTTTTTT.